A single sample is the source of the 27 T cell receptor beta chains below, sequenced in a study of CD8 T cells in Susac syndrome. Reverse transcription of roughly 0.5 to 1 ug RNA was carried out with random hexamers. TCRdb ran MiXCR on the immunoSEQ multiplex PCR reads and lists one entry per CDR3 protein. Found here are some 160,000 distinct CDR3 sequences, around 95% of them singletons; the top ten hold 0.084%. The sample taken for sequencing was CD4+ T cells from PBMCs. These receptors were obtained from a human donor with Susac syndrome.

The chain employs TRBV20-1 and TRBJ2-7, with 7 bases identical to TRBD1. V shed 4 bases and J 9 bases; nucleotides not matched to a gene: 15. CDR1 is DFQATT and CDR2 is SNEGSKA in the germline V gene (reference sequence). The CDR3 is made up of 14 amino acids. In DNA form, the CDR3 reads TGCAGTGCTACGACCCGGACAGGAGGTGCCGGGCAGTACTTC. Translating gives CSATTRTGGAGQYF.

This clonotype was recorded once. The rearrangement joins TRBV12-3 or TRBV12-4 to TRBJ2-7; D gene uncertain. Trimming took 0 bases from V and 5 from J, leaving 8 bases between them. This CDR3 contains 13 residues. The CDR3 bases are TGTGCCAGCAGTTTAGCAGGGCCCCACGAGCAGTACTTC. Its protein is CASSLAGPHEQYF.

This CDR3 is CASSNGGRGDGYTF. The CDR3 nucleotides read TGTGCCAGCAGTAATGGGGGGCGCGGTGATGGCTACACCTTC. The chain employs TRBV6-5 and TRBJ1-2; D may be TRBD1 (6 bases). The CDR3 is 14 amino acids. The germline V and J ends were trimmed by 5 bases and 6 bases, with 16 bases remaining between them. CDR1 is MNHEY, CDR2 SVGAGI, per germline.

This clonotype turned up a few times. For the CDR3, the DNA is TGTGCCAGCAGCTTACTCGGGAATAATTCACCCCTCCACTTT. Its protein product is CASSLLGNNSPLHF. This chain links TRBV7-2 with TRBJ1-6, with unresolved D. This CDR3 is 14 amino acids long. V shed 2 bases and J shed 5 bases, with 7 bases lying between them. CDR1 and CDR2 (germline): SGHTA, FQGNSA.

The chain joins TRBV3-1 to TRBJ1-1; no clear D. The germline gives CDR1 LGHDT, CDR2 YNNKEL (reference sequence). Trimming took 6 bases from V and 1 from J, leaving 6 bases between them. CDR3 size: 12 residues. The CDR3 reads CASRFGNTEAFF. Here the CDR3 DNA reads TGTGCCAGCAGGTTCGGGAACACTGAAGCTTTCTTT.

V is TRBV5-4 and J is TRBJ1-2; no definite D call. V lost 0 bases and J lost 4, with 7 bases in between. CDR3 length: 13 amino acids. Germline V gene lookup returns CDR1 SGHNT and CDR2 YYREEE (reference sequence). CDR3 residues: CASSLDSIYGYTF. The CDR3 coding sequence is TGTGCCAGCAGCTTGGACAGCATCTATGGCTACACCTTC.

V usage is TRBV2 and J usage is TRBJ2-2, with TRBD2 matching 12 bases. Germline-derived CDR1 and CDR2 are SNHLY and FYNNEI. The CDR3 is 20 residues long. J gave up 1 base and V 2 bases, and 11 bases lay outside the gene matches. The CDR3 bases are TGTGCCAGCAGTGAACCTCGAGCTAGCGGGGGGGCCTTGAACACCGGGGAGCTGTTTTTT. This encodes CASSEPRASGGALNTGELFF.

This chain connects TRBV12-3 or TRBV12-4 to TRBJ1-5; D remains unclear. Trimming took 3 bases from V and 8 from J, leaving 11 bases between them. CDR3 size: 13 residues. The CDR3 here is CASSFKWAEPQHF. CDR3 DNA sequence: TGTGCCAGCAGTTTTAAGTGGGCGGAGCCCCAGCATTTT.

V usage is TRBV5-4 and J usage is TRBJ2-2; the D gene is possibly TRBD2 (6 bases). V was pared by 2 bases and J by 4 bases, with 15 bases between. The V gene's germline CDR1 is SGHNT and CDR2 YYREEE (reference sequence). The CDR3 contains 16 residues. The CDR3: CASSLKRLEFTGELFF. DNA of the CDR3: TGTGCCAGCAGCTTAAAGAGACTAGAATTCACCGGGGAGCTGTTTTTT.

The chain has TRBV9 and TRBJ2-1; D may be TRBD2 (5 bases). Germline-derived CDR1 and CDR2 are SGDLS and YYNGEE. V was cut by 0 bases and J by 3 bases, with 13 bases left in between. The CDR3 loop spans 16 amino acids. CDR3 amino acids: CASSVAGSSGYNEQFF. For the CDR3, the DNA is TGTGCCAGCAGCGTAGCGGGGAGCTCCGGCTACAATGAGCAGTTCTTC.

This chain links TRBV15 with TRBJ2-5; TRBD2 aligns across 11 bases. This CDR3 contains 16 residues. Germline CDR1 and CDR2: LNHNV and YYDKDF (reference sequence). After removal of 3 bases from V and 5 bases from J, the junction contained 8 bases not matched to a gene. The CDR3 DNA reads as TGTGCCACCAGCAGGGTTAGACTAGCGGGAAACGAGACCCAGTACTTC. Translating gives CATSRVRLAGNETQYF.

V and J are TRBV29-1 and TRBJ2-3; 7 nucleotides agree with TRBD1. V shed 7 bases and J 1 base; nucleotides not matched to a gene: 8. Germline V gene lookup returns CDR1 SQVTM and CDR2 ANQGSEA. CDR3 length: 14 residues. Here the CDR3 DNA reads TGCAGCGGGCTACAGGGGACACGCACAGATACGCAGTATTTT. Translating gives CSGLQGTRTDTQYF.

V usage is TRBV7-9 and J usage is TRBJ1-1; possible D gene TRBD1, 5 bases. The germline gives CDR1 SEHNR, CDR2 FQNEAQ (reference sequence). The V end lost 1 base, the J end lost 1 base, and 10 bases lay between the germline ends. The CDR3 contains 15 residues. CDR3 nucleotide sequence: TGTGCCAGCAGCTTAGTAGGTAGGGGGAACACTGAAGCTTTCTTT. Protein product: CASSLVGRGNTEAFF.

This clonotype was picked up one time. The chain couples TRBV2 to TRBJ1-2, with D uncertain. Trimming left V 7 bases short and J 7 bases short, with 10 bases between. This CDR3 has 11 residues. Per the germline V gene, CDR1 is SNHLY and CDR2 is FYNNEI. This chain's CDR3 is CASKGLAGYTF. The DNA for the CDR3 is TGTGCCAGCAAAGGCCTGGCTGGCTACACCTTC.

V is TRBV2 and J is TRBJ2-3, with D hard to call. Germline CDR1 and CDR2: SNHLY and FYNNEI. V lost 3 bases and J 7 bases, leaving 5 bases between the germline ends. The CDR3 covers 11 residues. CDR3 nucleotide sequence: TGTGCCAGCAGTGACTACTATACGCAGTATTTT. Encoded protein: CASSDYYTQYF.

The gene calls are TRBV3-1 and TRBJ2-2; D possibly uses TRBD1 or TRBD2 (5 bases each). The CDR3 is 15 amino acids. Per the germline V gene, CDR1 is LGHDT and CDR2 is YNNKEL (reference sequence). V gave up 1 base and J gave up 5 bases, with 11 bases separating them. The CDR3 region is CASSQAGSGTGELFF. CDR3 coding DNA: TGTGCCAGCAGCCAAGCAGGGAGTGGTACCGGGGAGCTGTTTTTT.

The chain has TRBV6-1 and TRBJ2-7; 10 bases align to TRBD2. The CDR3 contains 16 residues. The ends lost 7 bases at V and 4 bases at J; junction bases unmatched: 13. Germline V gene data show CDR1 as MNHNS and CDR2 as SASEGT. CDR3 bases: TGTGCCAGCACCGAGCGGGGGGGCAAGAGAGGTTACGAGCAGTACTTC. Translated: CASTERGGKRGYEQYF.

The chain is built from TRBV5-4 and TRBJ2-3; D remains ambiguous. Germline loops: CDR1 SGHNT, CDR2 YYREEE (reference sequence). V lost 4 bases and J 6 bases, leaving 12 bases between the germline ends. This CDR3 region has 13 residues. Here the CDR3 reads CASSLRSVDTQYF. CDR3 sequence (DNA): TGTGCCAGCAGCCTTCGTAGTGTGGATACGCAGTATTTT. The whole variable domain, filled in from reference TRBV5-4 and TRBJ2-3, reads ETGVTQSPTHLIKTRGQQVTLRCSSQSGHNTVSWYQQALGQGPQFIFQYYREEENGRGNFPPRFSGLQFPNYSSELNVNALELDDSALYLCASSLRSVDTQYFGPGTRLTVL.

The gene calls are TRBV7-2 and TRBJ2-4, with D perhaps matching TRBD1 (5 bases). The CDR3 has 16 residues. Germline V gene sequence: CDR1 SGHTA, CDR2 FQGNSA. V lost 5 bases and J 0 bases, leaving 14 bases between the germline ends. CDR3 in amino acids: CASSAPRELAKNIQYF. CDR3 nucleotides: TGTGCCAGCAGCGCCCCCAGGGAACTAGCCAAAAACATTCAGTACTTC.

V usage is TRBV4-1 and J usage is TRBJ2-2; D is undetermined. The V end lost 1 base, the J end lost 4 bases, and 7 bases lay between the germline ends. Per germline, CDR1 MGHRA and CDR2 YSYEKL. The CDR3 covers 14 residues. CDR3 nucleotides: TGCGCCAGCAGCCAAGTGGGGTCCACCGGGGAGCTGTTTTTT. This encodes CASSQVGSTGELFF.

V gene TRBV28 combines with J gene TRBJ2-5; D remains ambiguous. The CDR3 is made up of 10 amino acids. V gave up 8 bases and J gave up 4 bases, with 5 bases separating them. Looked up from germline, CDR1 is MDHEN and CDR2 is SYDVKM. This CDR3 reads CASLGETQYF. CDR3 nucleotide sequence: TGTGCCAGCCTAGGAGAGACCCAGTACTTC.

The V and J genes are TRBV12-3 or TRBV12-4 and TRBJ1-1, with 8 bases identical to TRBD1. With 4 bases clipped from V and 4 bases from J, the junction kept 5 bases outside the gene matches. This CDR3 comprises 14 residues. The CDR3 region has the DNA TGTGCCAGCAGTTCAGGGGGCCGGAGCACTGAAGCTTTCTTT. Translated: CASSSGGRSTEAFF.

The chain is built from TRBV6-5 and TRBJ1-3; D uncertain. Trimming stripped 2 bases from V and 0 bases from J, with 2 bases between. Germline V lookup: CDR1 MNHEY, CDR2 SVGAGI. The CDR3 loop spans 13 amino acids. The CDR3 here is CASSYLSGNTIYF. The CDR3 DNA is TGTGCCAGCAGTTACCTCTCTGGAAACACCATATATTTT.

The chain joins TRBV6-6 to TRBJ2-5; no reliable D call. Between the trimmed V and J ends, which lost 4 bases and 5 bases, there was a span of 8 bases. The germline CDR1 and CDR2 sequences are MNHNY and SVGAGI (reference sequence). This CDR3 is 12 amino acids long. DNA for the CDR3: TGTGCCAGCAGTTGGGTTGGGGAGACCCAGTACTTC. It specifies CASSWVGETQYF.

The genes are TRBV20-1 and TRBJ2-2; 14 nucleotides agree with TRBD2. The J segment lost 0 bases and the V segment lost 5 bases, leaving 5 bases of the junction unmatched. This CDR3 spans 17 amino acids. From germline, CDR1 is DFQATT and CDR2 SNEGSKA (reference sequence). As DNA, the CDR3 is TGCAGTGCTTCCGGACTAGCGGGAGGCGCGAACACCGGGGAGCTGTTTTTT. This gives the protein CSASGLAGGANTGELFF.

This chain uses TRBV6-5 with TRBJ1-4; D remains unclear. The germline CDR1 and CDR2 sequences are MNHEY and SVGAGI. V dropped 6 bases and J dropped 7 bases, with 12 bases sitting between them. This CDR3 is built from 13 residues. The CDR3 DNA reads TGTGCCAGCAGCCGGTCGGTGGGTGAAAAACTGTTTTTT. It yields the protein CASSRSVGEKLFF.

V is TRBV29-1 and J is TRBJ2-5, with a weak D call TRBD1 (5 bases). V shed 2 bases and J shed 5 bases, with 9 bases lying between them. The length of the CDR3 is 12 residues. Looked up from germline, CDR1 is SQVTM and CDR2 is ANQGSEA. In DNA, the CDR3 is TGCAGCGTTGAACCGGACAAGGAGACCCAGTACTTC. Translation: CSVEPDKETQYF.